The 13 T cell receptor beta chains reported below all come from one sample, sequenced in a study of blood T cells in healthy people across ages. Primed by a sample-barcoded 5' primer and a J-beta primer mix, a second PCR proceeded for about 6 to 12 cycles. TCRdb independently ran MiXCR on the 5' RACE reads; one entry per CDR3 protein. The table lists about a million distinct CDR3 sequences, more than 30% of them singletons, with approximately 14% in the top ten. The specimen was blood. The source is a young man in good health.

There are a few counts of this clonotype. V is TRBV4-3 and J is TRBJ1-2; 9 nucleotides align to TRBD1. CDR3 length: 16 residues. Looked up from germline, CDR1 is LGHNA and CDR2 is YSLEER. The V segment lost 4 bases and the J segment 1 base; nucleotides outside the gene matches: 7. CDR3 nucleotide sequence: TGCGCCAGCAGCCCCCGGGACAGGGTCGATAACTATGGCTACACCTTC. It translates to CASSPRDRVDNYGYTF.

There are a few counts of this clonotype. V usage is TRBV7-2 and J usage is TRBJ2-3; 10 bases match TRBD1. This CDR3 region has 17 residues. The V and J ends lost 1 base and 0 bases, in that order; junction bases with no gene match: 4. Germline CDR1 and CDR2: SGHTA and FQGNSA. The CDR3 loop is CASSLGGTGASTDTQYF. CDR3 sequence (DNA): TGTGCCAGCAGCTTAGGAGGGACAGGGGCTAGCACAGATACGCAGTATTTT.

The genes are TRBV9 and TRBJ2-2; TRBD2 agrees at 8 bases. From germline, CDR1 is SGDLS and CDR2 YYNGEE. The CDR3 length is 21 residues. V trimming: 2 bases; J trimming: 3 bases; junction bases outside the gene matches: 21. The CDR3 DNA sequence: TGTGCCAGCAGCGTTCCGACCCGTGAGACTAGCGCGCCTGGGGACACCGGGGAGCTGTTTTTT. Translation: CASSVPTRETSAPGDTGELFF.

The chain joins TRBV7-8 to TRBJ2-2; no clear D. The V and J ends lost 1 base and 3 bases respectively, with 9 bases between them. This CDR3 has 15 amino acids. Germline V gene sequence: CDR1 SGHVS, CDR2 FQNEAQ. CDR3 nucleotide sequence: TGTGCCAGCAGCTTAGTTGGCAGGTACACCGGGGAGCTGTTTTTT. As protein: CASSLVGRYTGELFF.

This clonotype appeared a few times. The chain links TRBV27 to TRBJ2-1; 9 positions agree with TRBD2. This CDR3 is 14 amino acids long. Germline values: CDR1 MNHEY, CDR2 SMNVEV (reference sequence). V was pared by 7 bases and J by 4 bases, with 5 bases of the junction left unmatched. CDR3 coding DNA: TGTGCCAGCAAAGGGGCGGGGGGGTACAATGAGCAGTTCTTC. Protein product: CASKGAGGYNEQFF.

The CDR3 loop is CASSSQQNGEGVGYF. The CDR3 DNA reads TGTGCCAGCAGTTCACAGCAGAACGGAGAGGGTGTTGGGTACTTC. The J gene is TRBJ2-4, the V gene TRBV6-2 or TRBV6-3, with D maybe TRBD2 (5 bases). Between the trimmed V and J ends, which lost 4 bases and 15 bases, there was a span of 25 bases. Germline V gives CDR1 MNHEY, CDR2 SVGEGT. The CDR3 spans 15 residues.

The rearrangement joins TRBV16 to TRBJ2-3, with unresolved D. Per the germline V gene, CDR1 is KGHSY and CDR2 is FQNENV. V was cut by 0 bases and J by 0 bases, with 10 bases left in between. The CDR3 loop spans 16 amino acids. The CDR3 bases are TGTGCCAGCAGCCAATCTGGGCCAACTAGCACAGATACGCAGTATTTT. Translated, it gives CASSQSGPTSTDTQYF.

The V and J genes are TRBV20-1 and TRBJ1-5; no clear D gene. The CDR3 has 12 amino acids. The ends were cut back, 6 bases at V and 4 bases at J, with 10 bases in the middle. CDR1 is DFQATT and CDR2 is SNEGSKA in the germline V gene (reference sequence). The CDR3 region has the DNA TGCAGTGCGGGCGATCCGAATCAGCCCCAGCATTTT. It codes for CSAGDPNQPQHF.

This clonotype was detected a few times. The V call is TRBV5-8, the J call TRBJ1-4; D is uncertain. This CDR3 is built from 14 residues. Germline CDR1 SGHTS, CDR2 YDEGEE. V dropped 1 base and J dropped 2 bases, with 6 bases sitting between them. CDR3 loop: CASSLFVTNEKLFF. CDR3 in DNA: TGTGCCAGCAGCTTGTTTGTTACTAATGAAAAACTGTTTTTT. Full variable domain (rest looked up from reference TRBV5-8 and TRBJ1-4): EAGVTQSPTHLIKTRGQQATLRCSPISGHTSVYWYQQALGLGLQFLLWYDEGEERNRGNFPPRFSGRQFPNYSSELNVNALELEDSALYLCASSLFVTNEKLFFGSGTQLSVL.

The rearrangement links TRBV12-3 or TRBV12-4 to TRBJ2-1; D might be TRBD1 or TRBD2, each matching 5 bases. V was clipped by 8 bases and J by 0 bases, with 8 bases between them. The CDR3 covers 13 residues. The CDR3 coding sequence is TGTGCCAGCCGGGGACGCTCCTACAATGAGCAGTTCTTC. Translation: CASRGRSYNEQFF.

This clonotype was recorded a few times. The rearrangement links TRBV25-1 to TRBJ2-1, with 9 bases aligning to TRBD1. Trimming took 3 bases from V and 9 from J; bases not matched to a gene: 9. Per germline, CDR1 MGHDK and CDR2 SYGVNS. The CDR3 extends over 15 amino acids. CDR3 sequence: CASSEEDRGSIEQFF. The CDR3 DNA reads as TGTGCCAGCAGTGAGGAGGACAGGGGAAGCATTGAGCAGTTCTTC.

The V call is TRBV3-1, the J call TRBJ1-1, with D possibly being TRBD1 (5 bases). V dropped 6 bases and J dropped 1 base, with 15 bases sitting between them. There are 15 residues in the CDR3. Germline-derived CDR1 and CDR2 are LGHDT and YNNKEL (reference sequence). CDR3 in DNA: TGTGCCAGCAGGAAGGCCGGGGGGGGGAACACTGAAGCTTTCTTT. Its protein is CASRKAGGGNTEAFF.

This chain links TRBV6-1 with TRBJ2-3; D remains ambiguous. CDR3 length: 15 amino acids. The germline V and J ends were trimmed by 1 base and 0 bases, with 8 bases remaining between them. Germline CDR1 and CDR2: MNHNS and SASEGT. This CDR3 is CASSEGAESTDTQYF. In nucleotides, the CDR3 is TGTGCCAGCAGTGAAGGGGCAGAAAGCACAGATACGCAGTATTTT.